The clone carrying this TCR beta chain was detected ten times or more. TCRdb independently ran MiXCR on the reads; one entry per CDR3 protein. The profile shows approximately 500,000 distinct CDR3 sequences, about 15% of them singletons. The sample is drawn from a study of T cell repertoires in cytomegalovirus infection. The CDR3 is made up of 15 amino acids. The V gene's germline CDR1 is LNHDA and CDR2 SQIVND (reference sequence). Trimming left V 4 bases short and J 14 bases short, with 26 bases between. The V and J genes are TRBV19 and TRBJ1-2, with a possible D match to TRBD1 (5 bases). This receptor was obtained from a human donor in good health (CMV status not recorded). Some clones in this sample may be carry-over from other donors' samples. Specimen: CD8+ T cells from PBMCs. In DNA, the CDR3 is TGTGCCAGTAGTACCGCGTTGAGGGGCAGAAGGTCGGCGACCTTC. Its translation: CASSTALRGRRSATF.